The text below deals with one T cell receptor (beta chain). These data belong to a study of T cells of healthy individuals. TCRdb passed the 5' RACE reads through MiXCR, listing each CDR3 protein once. The data show 65,000 to 95,000 distinct CDR3 sequences, about 4.8% seen once. CDR1 is SEHNR, CDR2 FQNEAQ, per germline (reference sequence). With 3 bases removed from V and 6 bases from J, the gap between germline ends came to 12 bases. The CDR3 contains 15 residues. This receptor was identified in a female donor in good health. This rearrangement joins TRBV7-9 to TRBJ1-6; D possibly corresponds to TRBD1 (5 bases). CDR3 in amino acids: CASSFSGRGNSPLHF. The CDR3 DNA reads as TGTGCCAGCAGCTTCTCGGGGCGAGGTAATTCACCCCTCCACTTT.